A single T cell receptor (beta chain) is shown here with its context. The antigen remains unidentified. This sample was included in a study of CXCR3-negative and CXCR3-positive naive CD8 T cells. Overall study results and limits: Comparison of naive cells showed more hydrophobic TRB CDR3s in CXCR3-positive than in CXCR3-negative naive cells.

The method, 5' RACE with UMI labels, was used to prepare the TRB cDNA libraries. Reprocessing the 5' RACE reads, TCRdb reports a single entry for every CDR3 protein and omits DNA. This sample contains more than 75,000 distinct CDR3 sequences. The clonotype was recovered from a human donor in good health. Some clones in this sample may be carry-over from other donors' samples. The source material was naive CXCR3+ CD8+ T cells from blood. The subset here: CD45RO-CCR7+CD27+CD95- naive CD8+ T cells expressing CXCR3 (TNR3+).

The CDR3 region is CSVEGQGAEAFF. The genes are TRBV29-1 and TRBJ1-1; as DNA is missing, the TRBD1 call by TCRdb cannot be tested. The CDR3 is 12 residues long. Germline V gene sequence: CDR1 SQVTM, CDR2 ANQGSEA.